The next 8 T cell receptor beta chains were all read from a single sample in a study of blood T cell repertoires in COVID-19. TCRdb's table, derived via immunoSEQ multiplex PCR, lists solely in-frame clones and lacks some. The sample contains some 250,000 clones, around 90% of which appear only once. The sample comprised peripheral blood. Every receptor here comes from a man between 60 and 75 years old who had recovered from COVID-19.

The chain employs TRBV15 and TRBJ2-3; D might be TRBD1 (5 bases). V gave up 5 bases and J gave up 5 bases, with 14 bases separating them. CDR3 length: 14 amino acids. Germline V gives CDR1 LNHNV, CDR2 YYDKDF (reference sequence). CDR3 sequence (DNA): TGTGCCACCAGCCTCCGAACTCAGGGAGATACGCAGTATTTT. Translation gives CATSLRTQGDTQYF.

The chain combines TRBV6-5 with TRBJ2-1; possible D gene TRBD1, 5 bases. There are 15 residues in the CDR3. V lost 6 bases and J lost 7, with 19 bases in between. The germline V gene has CDR1 MNHEY and CDR2 SVGAGI. The CDR3 loop reads CASRDGQRKGNEQFF. The CDR3 DNA reads as TGTGCCAGCAGGGACGGACAACGGAAAGGGAATGAGCAGTTCTTC.

The chain couples TRBV6-6 to TRBJ2-1; TRBD2 matches 12 bases. The V and J ends lost 6 bases and 7 bases, in that order; junction bases with no gene match: 7. CDR1 and CDR2 (germline): MNHNY, SVGAGI (reference sequence). The CDR3 consists of 15 residues. The CDR3 sequence: CASRDLAGGGNEQFF. The DNA for the CDR3 is TGTGCCAGCAGGGACCTAGCGGGGGGGGGAAATGAGCAGTTCTTC.

This clone was picked up a small number of times. V and J are TRBV3-1 (or the pseudogene TRBV3-2) and TRBJ2-7, with 13 bases identical to TRBD2. The germline V gene has CDR1 LGHDT and CDR2 YNNKEL (reference sequence). The CDR3 is made up of 14 amino acids. The trim removed 4 bases at V and 5 bases at J, leaving 2 bases unmatched. For the CDR3, the DNA is TGTGCCAGCAGCCCGGGACTAGCGGGGAACGAGCAGTACTTC. This encodes CASSPGLAGNEQYF.

The chain is built from TRBV7-8 and TRBJ1-2; D perhaps matches TRBD1 (6 bases). CDR1 and CDR2 (germline): SGHVS, FQNEAQ. V was trimmed by 4 bases and J by 3 bases, leaving 15 bases between them. The CDR3 runs 15 residues. The CDR3 DNA follows: TGTGCCAGCAGCTCCCCCCCCCAGGGGTACTATGGCTACACCTTC. Its protein is CASSSPPQGYYGYTF.

This clone is a singleton in its sample. This chain connects TRBV10-3 to TRBJ2-3; maybe TRBD2 (5 bases). The CDR3 has 15 amino acids. The germline V and J ends were trimmed by 4 bases and 0 bases, with 11 bases remaining between them. Germline V gene sequence: CDR1 ENHRY, CDR2 SYGVKD. This CDR3 reads CAISGGATSTDTQYF. The CDR3 DNA follows: TGTGCCATCAGTGGGGGAGCGACTAGCACAGATACGCAGTATTTT.

CDR3 nucleotide sequence: TGTGCCAGCCTCGACAGGGGGAATTCACCCCTCCACTTT. This gives the protein CASLDRGNSPLHF. The chain couples TRBV6-5 to TRBJ1-6; 9 nucleotides agree with TRBD1. CDR1 MNHEY and CDR2 SVGAGI come from the germline V gene. V lost 8 bases and J lost 7; bases outside the gene matches: 3. This CDR3 is built from 13 residues.

The rearrangement joins TRBV30 to TRBJ2-7; D unclear. CDR3 size: 12 residues. Trimming took 3 bases from V and 1 from J, leaving 7 bases between them. The V gene's germline CDR1 is GTSNPN and CDR2 SVGIG (reference sequence). The chain's CDR3 is CAWRSESYEQYF. In DNA form, the CDR3 reads TGTGCCTGGAGGTCGGAGTCCTACGAGCAGTACTTC.